This entry lists 8 T cell receptor beta chains sequenced from one sample in a study of vaccination and CD4 T cells after COVID-19. TCRdb recomputed calls from the PCR reads with MiXCR, one row per CDR3 protein. The table records about 19,000 distinct CDR3 sequences, 60% of them present only once. Source: CD4+ T cells from blood, taken after SARS-CoV-2 vaccination. These receptors originate from a human donor who had recovered from COVID-19.

This chain joins TRBV29-1 and TRBJ2-1, with unresolved D. Germline V gives CDR1 SQVTM, CDR2 ANQGSEA. This CDR3 region has 11 residues. Trimming took off 5 bases at V and 3 bases at J, with 5 bases between the two ends. CDR3 sequence (DNA): TGCAGCGTTAGGGACTACAATGAGCAGTTCTTC. Translating gives CSVRDYNEQFF.

Here the CDR3 reads CASSQVAGYNEKLFF. The CDR3 DNA reads as TGCGCCAGCAGCCAAGTCGCGGGATACAATGAAAAACTGTTTTTT. The gene calls are TRBV4-3 and TRBJ1-4; D not resolved. The V gene's germline CDR1 is LGHNA and CDR2 YSLEER. V lost 1 base and J 5 bases, leaving 11 bases between the germline ends. This CDR3 is 15 amino acids long.

A word on this clonotype: The junction shows a germline mismatch at one end, possibly a read error. This chain joins TRBV20-1 and TRBJ2-7, with TRBD2 identical over 12 bases. There are 14 residues in the CDR3. Germline lookup yields CDR1 DFQATT and CDR2 SNEGSKA (reference sequence). The CDR3 DNA is TGCAGTGCCCTAGCGGGAGGGGAGTCCTACGGGCAGTACTTC. It yields the protein CSALAGGESYGQYF.

This clonotype was seen only once. The chain uses TRBV5-5 and TRBJ1-3; 7 positions agree with TRBD1. Trimming removed 4 bases from V and 11 bases from J; junction bases left unmatched: 18. The germline gives CDR1 SGHKS, CDR2 YYEKEE (reference sequence). The CDR3 extends over 16 amino acids. Here the CDR3 reads CASSLGSLDRSRPIYF. CDR3 bases: TGTGCCAGCAGCCTTGGAAGTTTGGACAGGTCACGCCCCATATATTTT. The full variable domain, in which reference TRBV5-5 and TRBJ1-3 provide the parts outside the CDR3, is DAGVTQSPTHLIKTRGQQVTLRCSPISGHKSVSWYQQVLGQGPQFIFQYYEKEERGRGNFPDRFSARQFPNYSSELNVNALLLGDSALYLCASSLGSLDRSRPIYFGEGSWLTVV.

This rearrangement joins TRBV24-1 to TRBJ1-2; 8 nucleotides agree with TRBD1. Trimming took 5 bases from V and 5 from J; bases not matched to a gene: 9. The CDR3 loop spans 15 amino acids. From germline, CDR1 is KGHDR and CDR2 SFDVKD. This CDR3 is CATSAPGQGPYGYTF. CDR3 sequence (DNA): TGTGCCACCAGTGCTCCCGGACAGGGACCATATGGCTACACCTTC.

The V gene is TRBV7-9, the J gene TRBJ1-1, with TRBD1 matching over 7 bases. In germline, CDR1 is SEHNR, CDR2 FQNEAQ (reference sequence). V shed 4 bases and J 8 bases; nucleotides not matched to a gene: 19. There are 17 residues in the CDR3. The CDR3 is CASSSPYTDRWGGEAFF. CDR3 nucleotides: TGTGCCAGCAGCTCCCCCTATACGGACAGGTGGGGAGGAGAAGCTTTCTTT. The whole variable domain, filled in from reference TRBV7-9 and TRBJ1-1, reads DTGVSQNPRHKITKRGQNVTFRCDPISEHNRLYWYRQTLGQGPEFLTYFQNEAQLEKSRLLSDRFSAERPKGSFSTLEIQRTEQGDSAMYLCASSSPYTDRWGGEAFFGQGTRLTVV.

This sequence joins TRBV20-1 and TRBJ2-2, with no clear D. Germline V gene sequence: CDR1 DFQATT, CDR2 SNEGSKA (reference sequence). V shed 7 bases and J shed 2 bases, with 11 bases lying between them. The CDR3 totals 13 residues. CDR3 region: CSVTARNTGELFF. In nucleotides, the CDR3 is TGCAGTGTTACTGCGAGAAACACCGGGGAGCTGTTTTTT.

This rearrangement joins TRBV6-1 to TRBJ1-5, with D possibly matching TRBD1 (5 bases). Deletions cut 6 bases from V and 0 bases from J, with 6 bases between. Germline V CDR1 and CDR2: MNHNS, SASEGT. The CDR3 extends over 13 amino acids. CDR3: CASRQDSNQPQHF. CDR3 bases: TGTGCCAGCAGACAGGATAGCAATCAGCCCCAGCATTTT.